This T cell receptor (beta chain) came from a study of blood T cell repertoires in COVID-19. The overall study: COVID-19 samples, acute and convalescent, were from the United States, Italy and Spain. From T cells, B-cell-depleted T cells, or PBMCs came the material, which was cDNA or gDNA.

V dropped 7 bases and J dropped 0; count of bases not matched to a gene: 4. The CDR3 is 13 residues long. Germline lookup yields CDR1 SQVTM and CDR2 ANQGSEA. Sequencing was performed with immunoSEQ multiplex PCR; in TCRdb, only in-frame clones are kept and a portion is missing. Of 120,000 to 150,000 clones listed, approximately 90% are singletons. The chain recombines TRBV29-1 with TRBJ1-1; 8 positions agree with TRBD1. Sequencing was performed on peripheral blood. The TCR sequence derives from a human donor in a cohort sampled during active COVID-19. CDR3 nucleotide sequence: TGCAGCGCCCGACAGGGGATGAACACTGAAGCTTTCTTT. Translating gives CSARQGMNTEAFF. The full variable domain, its missing parts supplied by reference TRBV29-1 and TRBJ1-1, is SAVISQKPSRDICQRGTSLTIQCQVDSQVTMMFWYRQQPGQSLTLIATANQGSEATYESGFVIDKFPISRPNLTFSTLTVSNMSPEDSSIYLCSARQGMNTEAFFGQGTRLTVV.